This T cell receptor (beta chain) was sequenced for a study of post-analysis software for immune sequencing data. CDR1 is MGHRA, CDR2 YSYEKL, per germline. The V and J ends lost 5 bases and 0 bases, in that order; junction bases with no gene match: 8. The CDR3 is 17 amino acids. Study conclusions and caveats: Patients carried a handful of TRBV segments more frequently than controls did, and TRBV5-6, TRBV5-1 and TRBV20-1 were among them.

This clonotype has only a few counts. What it binds is not known. Every TCR beta cDNA library bore unique molecular identifiers. Each CDR3 protein is one row after TCRdb ran MiXCR on the PCR reads. This table holds under 200,000 distinct CDR3 sequences, 25% to 30% found once. The sequenced sample was blood. The chain combines TRBV4-1 with TRBJ2-1, with 9 bases lining up with TRBD2. This clonotype was obtained from a girl aged 2-17 years with multiple sclerosis. The CDR3 region is CASSERPSGISYNEQFF. In nucleotides, the CDR3 is TGCGCCAGCAGCGAAAGACCTAGCGGGATCTCCTACAATGAGCAGTTCTTC.